The following is a T cell receptor (gamma chain) sequence with its context. No cognate antigen has been identified for it. One base away there is no much larger clone; base qualities are not given. This entry is derived from a study of intestinal T cells in coeliac disease (dated by TCRdb to between 2020 and 2021). For the study in its entirety: In the TRG cohort, the mean age of coeliac patients was approximately 16 years compared with roughly 52 years for controls, so the coeliac patients were much younger than the controls. Duodenal biopsies from around 35 coeliac disease patients and approximately 20 non-coeliac controls were included in a second, larger TCR-gamma (TRG) cohort. In the TCR-delta (TRD) cohort, there were duodenal biopsies from around 10 coeliac disease patients and around 10 non-coeliac controls.

The research as a whole found: All 20 or so biopsies in training were correctly classified by TRD kmer-based clustering, and a leave-one-out accuracy of 91% was reported. Repeated CDR3 amino acid sequences could not be distinguished from PCR duplicates. FFPE-derived DNA was found to be relatively degraded, and loss of a proportion of TCR sequences in each sample was likely caused by this degradation. Age was significantly different between the coeliac and control groups, but splitting the analysis by age did not give a significant classification. Of roughly 54 biopsies, roughly 51 (about 94%) were correctly classified by TRG clustering, and a leave-one-out accuracy of about 90% was reported.

Genomic DNA was extracted with the QIAamp DNA FFPE tissue kit from ten 5-um FFPE scrolls per case. To test whether coeliac disease could be classified from the TCR repertoire, the study used duodenal biopsies that were formalin-fixed paraffin-embedded, fully anonymised, and surplus to diagnostic needs. The controls had no clinical or histological suspicion of coeliac disease and had upper endoscopy for reflux, dyspepsia or gastritis. Taken from the germline V gene, the CDR1 and CDR2 loops are EGSNGY and YDSYNSKV. Taken from cysteine to phenylalanine, the CDR3 has 14 residues. CDR3 DNA only is kept here, 42 bases in frame from base 1. V is trimmed back by 12 bases and J by 7 bases, and the junction contains 21 bases that no gene match accounts for. To prepare the library, multiplex PCR was applied. TCRdb lists the instrument as Ion Torrent PGM. TRG repertoires were amplified from around 200 ng of biopsy DNA with the LymphoTrack kit, in which Illumina adapters are carried by the primers. TRG amplicons were cleaned up with AMPure XP beads, measured on a 2100 Bioanalyzer, and combined in equimolar amounts. An Ion PGM instrument was used to sequence the TRG libraries. In the paper's pipeline: FastX discarded any read in which over 10% of nucleotides had a quality score below the third quartile for that patient. Alignment of reads was performed with IMGT/HighV-QUEST so that V, D and J genes were assigned, CDR3 regions were identified and functionality was assessed. After the sequences were translated into amino acids, every sequence predicted to be non-functional was thrown out. CDR3s were split into kmers, with and without positional annotation; kmer frequencies underwent PCA, and samples were clustered using all 1023 combinations of PCs 1-10. Classification was validated by leave-one-out cross-validation, in which parameters were re-optimised on the remaining samples each time. Using the vegan R package, Shannon diversity was calculated from repeated random subsamples whose size matched the lowest read count. For TCRdb, the public reads were processed anew by CATT, and duplicate DNA sequences were folded into one row. TCRdb's processing, not the authors', yielded these V and J calls. Within this sample are roughly 570 gamma-chain clones, with 50% to 65% of them counted one time only. 40% to 45% of the sample belongs to the ten largest clones.

The source material was a duodenal biopsy. The chain employs TRGV2 and TRGJ1 or TRGJ2. This TCR came from a human donor who served as a control with a normal duodenal biopsy, not a healthy volunteer. The CDR3 reads as follows: CADLGRFLIYKKLF. The DNA reads TGTGCCGACCTGGGACGTTTTCTAATCTATAAGAAACTCTTT.